The 5 T cell receptor beta chains listed next were all sequenced from one sample in a study of T cells in Graves' hyperthyroidism and ophthalmopathy. Template material for amplifying TCR beta CDR3 regions consisted of RNA transcripts. In the first-round RT-PCR of the TCR CDR3, the HTBI primer set was used. TCRdb passed the multiplex PCR reads through MiXCR, listing each CDR3 protein once. Of roughly 520,000 distinct CDR3 sequences listed, roughly a quarter are singletons. Specimen: blood. The receptor set was obtained from a woman aged 25 to 45 with Graves' ophthalmopathy.

The chain carries TRBV14 and TRBJ2-7, with a possible D match to TRBD2 (7 bases). CDR3 size: 17 residues. The ends were cut back, 0 bases at V and 7 bases at J, with 22 bases in the middle. The germline V gene encodes CDR1 SGHDN and CDR2 FVKESK. CDR3 in DNA: TGTGCCAGCAGCCAAGATGTCGTTTCGGGGGGCCAATATGAGCAGTACTTC. It codes for CASSQDVVSGGQYEQYF. Full variable domain (remainder filled in from reference TRBV14 and TRBJ2-7): EAGVTQFPSHSVIEKGQTVTLRCDPISGHDNLYWYRRVMGKEIKFLLHFVKESKQDESGMPNNRFLAERTGGTYSTLKVQPAELEDSGVYFCASSQDVVSGGQYEQYFGPGTRLTVT.

A remark on this clonotype: A junction end diverges from the germline sequence, so it may reflect a read error. The chain combines TRBV6-5 with TRBJ1-1, with D unresolved. Germline lookup yields CDR1 MNHEY and CDR2 SVGAGI. The CDR3 is 14 amino acids. The CDR3: CASSYGGVETEACF. The CDR3 DNA is TGTGCCAGCAGTTACGGCGGGGTCGAGACTGAAGCCTGCTTT.

V usage is TRBV28 and J usage is TRBJ2-4; 7 positions match TRBD1. V dropped 5 bases and J dropped 0; count of bases not matched to a gene: 4. Germline V CDR1 and CDR2: MDHEN, SYDVKM. CDR3 length: 15 residues. Here the CDR3 reads CASSGTDLAKNIQYF. The CDR3, as DNA: TGTGCCAGCAGTGGGACAGATCTAGCCAAAAACATTCAGTACTTC.

The V gene is TRBV24-1, the J gene TRBJ2-5; possible D gene TRBD2, 6 bases. The CDR3 consists of 14 residues. The V gene's germline CDR1 is KGHDR and CDR2 SFDVKD. V gave up 2 bases and J gave up 5 bases, with 11 bases separating them. In DNA form, the CDR3 reads TGTGCCACCAGTGATTCTACTAGCTTCGAGACCCAGTACTTC. Translating gives CATSDSTSFETQYF.

This clonotype was recorded at least ten times. The chain couples TRBV9 to TRBJ1-1; no definite D call. The CDR3 totals 13 residues. From germline, CDR1 is SGDLS and CDR2 YYNGEE. The V end lost 0 bases, the J end lost 1 base, and 4 bases lay between the germline ends. The CDR3 nucleotides are TGTGCCAGCAGCGTAGAAGGGAACACTGAAGCTTTCTTT. Its translation is CASSVEGNTEAFF.